The 7 T cell receptor beta chains below were found in one sample sequenced in a study of T-cell memory formation after mild COVID-19. TCRdb independently ran MiXCR on the 5' RACE reads; one entry per CDR3 protein. The repertoire holds approximately 290,000 distinct CDR3 sequences, with less than 9.5% as singletons. The sequencing sample was made of PBMCs or a T cell subset sorted from them (not recorded which). Receptors were obtained from a man between 18 and 35 years old who had mild COVID-19 (a few samples of this study predate the infection). Cell type and time point are not known.

The chain combines TRBV7-6 with TRBJ1-1; D is ambiguous. Trimming left V 3 bases short and J 6 bases short, with 14 bases between. The CDR3 is 14 residues long. Germline V CDR1 and CDR2: SGHVS, FNYEAQ. This CDR3 is CASSLRGGNAEAFF. The CDR3 DNA is TGTGCCAGCAGCTTGCGGGGAGGGAATGCTGAAGCTTTCTTT. Variable domain in full (rest from reference TRBV7-6 and TRBJ1-1): GAGVSQSPRYKVTKRGQDVALRCDPISGHVSLYWYRQALGQGPEFLTYFNYEAQQDKSGLPNDRFSAERPEGSISTLTIQRTEQRDSAMYRCASSLRGGNAEAFFGQGTRLTVV.

This clonotype was counted ten times or more. The chain combines TRBV6-5 with TRBJ1-3, with unresolved D. The CDR3 runs to 13 residues. Germline assignment: CDR1 MNHEY and CDR2 SVGAGI. The ends were cut back, 6 bases at V and 0 bases at J, with 6 bases in the middle. CDR3 coding DNA: TGTGCCAGCAGGACACCCTCTGGAAACACCATATATTTT. The encoded protein is CASRTPSGNTIYF.

This clonotype was counted a few times. V and J are TRBV20-1 and TRBJ2-3, with D perhaps matching TRBD2 (5 bases). The V end lost 6 bases, the J end lost 2 bases, and 15 bases lay between the germline ends. CDR1 is DFQATT and CDR2 is SNEGSKA in the germline V gene (reference sequence). CDR3 size: 14 residues. CDR3 nucleotides: TGCAGTGCCGACCTCTCGGGAATCACAGATACGCAGTATTTT. It encodes CSADLSGITDTQYF.

The chain couples TRBV7-6 to TRBJ2-3; 8 nucleotides agree with TRBD1. Germline V CDR1 and CDR2: SGHVS, FNYEAQ. With 5 bases clipped from V and 3 bases from J, the junction kept 7 bases outside the gene matches. The CDR3 covers 15 residues. CDR3 DNA sequence: TGTGCCAGCAGCACTACGGACAGGGCGACAGATACGCAGTATTTT. It is translated as CASSTTDRATDTQYF.

This clonotype has only a few counts. The chain has TRBV24-1 and TRBJ2-3; no clear D. Trimming shortened V by 1 base and J by 0 bases, and 7 bases separated the two germline ends. The CDR3 loop spans 15 amino acids. From germline, CDR1 is KGHDR and CDR2 SFDVKD. This CDR3 reads CATSDLTDSTDTQYF. The DNA for the CDR3 is TGTGCCACCAGTGATTTAACGGATAGCACAGATACGCAGTATTTT.

This clonotype was detected only a few times. CDR3 DNA: TGTGCCAGCACCGGGAGCAGCGTCCGAGGGGAGCTGTTTTTT. Translated, it gives CASTGSSVRGELFF. V gene TRBV2 combines with J gene TRBJ2-2; possible D gene TRBD2, 6 bases. Germline CDR1 and CDR2: SNHLY and FYNNEI. Trimming cost V 7 bases and J 8 bases, with 17 bases left between them. This CDR3 comprises 14 residues. Complete variable domain (other parts from reference TRBV2 and TRBJ2-2): EPEVTQTPSHQVTQMGQEVILRCVPISNHLYFYWYRQILGQKVEFLVSFYNNEISEKSEIFDDQFSVERPDGSNFTLKIRSTKLEDSAMYFCASTGSSVRGELFFGEGSRLTVL.

This clonotype was recorded many times. The gene calls are TRBV5-1 and TRBJ2-1; D ambiguous. The CDR3 has 11 residues. Between the trimmed V and J ends, which lost 4 bases and 10 bases, there was a span of 9 bases. CDR1 is SGHRS and CDR2 is YFSETQ in the germline V gene. In nucleotides, the CDR3 is TGCGCCAGCAGCGTTGGCCGGGAGCAGTTCTTC. Its translation is CASSVGREQFF.